The rows below give T cell receptor beta chains drawn from one sample of a study of response to subunit inactivated influenza vaccine. In TCRdb, the RT-PCR reads were re-called with MiXCR into one record per CDR3 protein. Among about 540,000 distinct CDR3 sequences listed, around 25% were seen once. These same data were also listed under a study on T cells expressing NK-cell markers.

The material was CD4+ T cells sorted from PBMCs, obtained less than 13 days after vaccination. Source of these receptors: a man aged 50 to 59 who received an inactivated influenza vaccine. Both conserved end residues are part of each CDR3. A D gene is named only where the DNA matches it firmly. Part of the rows lack a size; the others show once, few, many or a class for expanded clones.

j_call,v_call,clone_size,d_call,cdr3_nt,cdr3_aa
TRBJ1-1,TRBV12-3/TRBV12-4,few,.,TGTGCCAGCAGCCGCGAGGGGGGCCGAAGGGGCACTGAAGCTTTCTTT,CASSREGGRRGTEAFF
TRBJ2-5,TRBV2,many,.,TGTGCCAGCAGTGAACCAGGGGCGCTCAAAACACGCCAAGAGACCCAGTACTTC,CASSEPGALKTRQETQYF
TRBJ2-5,TRBV2,few,TRBD2,TGTGCCAGCAGTGAAGCGTTGTCTAGCGGACAAGAGACCCAGTACTTC,CASSEALSSGQETQYF
TRBJ1-4,TRBV7-9,few,.,TGTGCCAGCAACGTCCGAAATGAAAAACTGTTTTTT,CASNVRNEKLFF
TRBJ2-5,TRBV12-3/TRBV12-4,few,TRBD1,TGTGCCAGCAATAGGGGGACAGCGAACCAAGAGACCCAGTACTTC,CASNRGTANQETQYF
TRBJ2-2,TRBV4-1,few,.,TGCGCCAGCAGCCAAGATGGGAGAGGGGTGGCCGGGGAGCTGTTTTTT,CASSQDGRGVAGELFF
TRBJ2-4,TRBV6-4,few,.,TGTGCCAGCAGTGAGTCGGGGGCGGCCAAAAACATTCAGTACTTC,CASSESGAAKNIQYF
TRBJ1-1,TRBV12-3/TRBV12-4,many,TRBD1,TGTGCCAGCAGTGGTCCCTATTGGACAGGCATGAACACTGAAGCTTTCTTT,CASSGPYWTGMNTEAFF
TRBJ2-3,TRBV19,.,.,TGTGCCAGTAGCGAGGGTTGGGGGCTAACGGCAGATACGCAGTATTTT,CASSEGWGLTADTQYF
TRBJ2-5,TRBV14,once,TRBD2,TGTGCCAGCAGCCAAGGACTAGCGTGGGAGACCCAGTACTTC,CASSQGLAWETQYF
TRBJ1-3,TRBV12-3/TRBV12-4,.,.,TGTGCCAGCAGTTCAGGGTACGGAAACACCATATATTTT,CASSSGYGNTIYF
TRBJ1-2,TRBV4-1,few,.,TGCGCCAGCTCCCTTGAGAGGGGTAACTATGGCTACACCTTC,CASSLERGNYGYTF
TRBJ2-1,TRBV6-1,.,.,TGTGCCGTGGGACCTGGGCAGGTCGGCAATGAGCAGTTCTTC,CAVGPGQVGNEQFF
TRBJ2-5,TRBV6-2/TRBV6-3,.,.,TGTGCCAGCAGACCCTCGGGGGCGGGAGAAGAGACCCAGTACTTC,CASRPSGAGEETQYF
TRBJ2-7,TRBV14,few,TRBD1,TGTGCCAGCAGCCCCCGGACAGGGGCCGAGCAGTACTTC,CASSPRTGAEQYF
TRBJ1-1,TRBV9,few,TRBD1,TGTGCCAGCAGCACGGCGACAGGGAGGGTACACACTGAAGCTTTCTTT,CASSTATGRVHTEAFF
TRBJ2-1,TRBV29-1,.,TRBD2,TGCAGCGTTGAAGCAATTAGCGGGGGCTCCTACAATGAGCAGTTCTTC,CSVEAISGGSYNEQFF
TRBJ2-3,TRBV12-3/TRBV12-4,few,TRBD2,TGTGCCAGCACCCGCCTAGCGGGGGACACAGATACGCAGTATTTT,CASTRLAGDTDTQYF
TRBJ1-6,TRBV28,.,TRBD1,TGTGCCAGCAGTTTTCGGGGGACAGGGGATTCACCCCTCCACTTT,CASSFRGTGDSPLHF
TRBJ1-5,TRBV15,few,.,TGTGCCACCAGCCACAGCGACTCCAGTCAGCCCCAGCATTTT,CATSHSDSSQPQHF
TRBJ2-7,TRBV5-1,.,TRBD2,TGCGCCAGCAGCTTGCATGGGGAGGGCCTCCCCTACGAGCAGTACTTC,CASSLHGEGLPYEQYF
TRBJ2-7,TRBV20-1,few,.,TGCAGTGCTAGAGATAAAGACAGGTCCGGCCACTTC,CSARDKDRSGHF
TRBJ2-3,TRBV5-1,.,.,TGCGCCAGCAGCGCAGGCTTTGACGGGACAGATACGCAGTATTTT,CASSAGFDGTDTQYF
TRBJ1-2,TRBV3-1,few,TRBD1,TGTGCCAGCAGCCAAGATCTCGTAGGGGGCTCCTATGGCTACACCTTC,CASSQDLVGGSYGYTF
TRBJ1-2,TRBV20-1,.,TRBD1,TGCAGTGCTAGAGGTGACAGGGAGAGCACCTTC,CSARGDRESTF
TRBJ1-2,TRBV29-1,.,TRBD1,TGCAGCTCGGGACAGGGTACGGATGGCTACACCTTC,CSSGQGTDGYTF
TRBJ2-3,TRBV20-1,few,TRBD2,TGCAGTGCTAGAGATTCTCAGGGACTAGCGGGGGGGCCGTATACGCAGTATTTT,CSARDSQGLAGGPYTQYF
TRBJ1-2,TRBV21-1,.,.,TGTGCCAGCAGCACTCGAACAGGGGTGGCGTGTGGCTACACCTTC,CASSTRTGVACGYTF
TRBJ2-5,TRBV20-1,.,.,TGCAGTGCCCGGACAGGACCTGGGAGGGAGACCCAGTACTTC,CSARTGPGRETQYF
TRBJ1-5,TRBV7-2,.,.,TGTGCCAGCAGTTCTCAAACAGGTCCGGGACAGCCCCAGCATTTT,CASSSQTGPGQPQHF
TRBJ2-7,TRBV12-3/TRBV12-4,few,.,TGTGCCAGCAGTTTAGTCCTAGGTGGCGAGCAGTACTTC,CASSLVLGGEQYF
TRBJ2-2,TRBV5-1,few,TRBD1,TGCGCCAGCAGCGTCCAAGACAGGGAAGGTGGCGGGGAGCTGTTTTTT,CASSVQDREGGGELFF